Listed below are T cell receptor beta chains from one sample, sequenced in a study of spatial heterogeneity in lung cancer. TCRdb re-called the 5' RACE reads through MiXCR, storing one row per CDR3 protein. Of roughly 60,000 distinct CDR3 sequences in the sample, approximately 8.9% were seen once. The sequences come from PBMCs, collected at surgery. These receptors originate from a female donor with early-stage non-small cell lung cancer. The CDR3 runs from the conserved cysteine through the conserved F or W. Fields, in order: V gene, clone size, D gene, J gene, CDR3 DNA, CDR3 protein. The D gene is left open where the match is weak. Some rows mark clone size as missing; the rest say once, few, many or name a class of expanded clone.

v_call: TRBV5-1
clone_size: NA
d_call: TRBD1
j_call: TRBJ1-4
cdr3_nt: TGCGCCAGCAGCTCCCCGACAGGGAGTCCCTTTGCAACTAATGAAAAACTGTTTTTT
cdr3_aa: CASSSPTGSPFATNEKLFF

v_call: TRBV27
clone_size: many
d_call: NA
j_call: TRBJ1-4
cdr3_nt: TGTGCCAGCGGAACAGGGTACTCTGAAAAACTGTTTTTT
cdr3_aa: CASGTGYSEKLFF

v_call: TRBV7-2
clone_size: NA
d_call: NA
j_call: TRBJ1-1
cdr3_nt: TGTGCCAGCAGCGTCCCGACAGTGAACACTGAAGCTTTCTTT
cdr3_aa: CASSVPTVNTEAFF

v_call: TRBV5-1
clone_size: many
d_call: NA
j_call: TRBJ2-2
cdr3_nt: TGCGCCAGCAGCTTGGAGGGCACCGGGGAGCTGTTTTTT
cdr3_aa: CASSLEGTGELFF

v_call: TRBV13
clone_size: few
d_call: NA
j_call: TRBJ2-3
cdr3_nt: TGTGCCAGCAGCTTAGGCCCCAGCGGGAGCACAGATACGCAGTATTTT
cdr3_aa: CASSLGPSGSTDTQYF

v_call: TRBV12-3/TRBV12-4
clone_size: NA
d_call: NA
j_call: TRBJ2-2
cdr3_nt: TGTGCCAGCAGACTGACAGGGAGGACCGGGGAGCTGTTTTTT
cdr3_aa: CASRLTGRTGELFF

v_call: TRBV19
clone_size: many
d_call: TRBD1
j_call: TRBJ1-5
cdr3_nt: TGTGCCAGTAGTATGTCAGACAGGGGGAGTCAGCCCCAGCATTTT
cdr3_aa: CASSMSDRGSQPQHF

v_call: TRBV7-8
clone_size: few
d_call: NA
j_call: TRBJ2-4
cdr3_nt: TGTGCCAGCAGCTTAGTGTGGGCAGAGTCTCACATTCAGTACTTC
cdr3_aa: CASSLVWAESHIQYF

v_call: TRBV28
clone_size: many
d_call: TRBD1
j_call: TRBJ1-5
cdr3_nt: TGTGCCAGCAGCTTGGCGGACCAGGGACAGGGGGATCAGCCCCAGCATTTT
cdr3_aa: CASSLADQGQGDQPQHF

v_call: TRBV6-5
clone_size: few
d_call: NA
j_call: TRBJ1-5
cdr3_nt: TGTGCCAGCAGTTACTCATGGACAGGCAATCAGCCCCAGCATTTT
cdr3_aa: CASSYSWTGNQPQHF

v_call: TRBV6-2/TRBV6-3
clone_size: many
d_call: NA
j_call: TRBJ1-1
cdr3_nt: TGTGCCAGCAGGCGGACGGGAGGGACTGAAGCTTTCTTT
cdr3_aa: CASRRTGGTEAFF

v_call: TRBV28
clone_size: NA
d_call: NA
j_call: TRBJ1-5
cdr3_nt: TGTGCCAGCAGTCTACTGGTCGATCAGCCCCAGCATTTT
cdr3_aa: CASSLLVDQPQHF

v_call: TRBV29-1
clone_size: many
d_call: TRBD1
j_call: TRBJ2-2
cdr3_nt: TGCAGCGTTGACGGGACAGGGGGAAAAAGGACCGGGGAGCTGTTTTTT
cdr3_aa: CSVDGTGGKRTGELFF

v_call: TRBV19
clone_size: few
d_call: TRBD2
j_call: TRBJ2-3
cdr3_nt: TGTGCCAGTAGTGCGTCTAGCGGGGGGGCGCGCGATACGCAGTATTTT
cdr3_aa: CASSASSGGARDTQYF

v_call: TRBV6-5
clone_size: medium-sized
d_call: NA
j_call: TRBJ2-5
cdr3_nt: TGTGCCAGCAGTTACCTCGCGTCCCAAGAGACCCAGTACTTC
cdr3_aa: CASSYLASQETQYF

v_call: TRBV28
clone_size: many
d_call: TRBD1
j_call: TRBJ2-6
cdr3_nt: TGTGCCAGCAGTTTATGGACAGGGAGCCCTGGAGGGGCCAACGTCCTGACTTTC
cdr3_aa: CASSLWTGSPGGANVLTF

v_call: TRBV6-6
clone_size: many
d_call: NA
j_call: TRBJ1-5
cdr3_nt: TGTGCCTCCACCCCACAGGGAAGCAATCAGCCCCAGCATTTT
cdr3_aa: CASTPQGSNQPQHF

v_call: TRBV7-9
clone_size: many
d_call: NA
j_call: TRBJ2-3
cdr3_nt: TGTGCCAGCAGCTTCGGACTAAAAACAGATACGCAGTATTTT
cdr3_aa: CASSFGLKTDTQYF

v_call: TRBV6-5
clone_size: few
d_call: TRBD1
j_call: TRBJ2-7
cdr3_nt: TGTGCCAGCAGTTTCACAGGGGGGACCTACGAGCAGTACTTC
cdr3_aa: CASSFTGGTYEQYF

v_call: TRBV3-1
clone_size: NA
d_call: TRBD1
j_call: TRBJ1-6
cdr3_nt: TGTGCCAGCAGCTCAGGGGGTTCACCCCTCCACTTT
cdr3_aa: CASSSGGSPLHF

v_call: TRBV7-9
clone_size: NA
d_call: NA
j_call: TRBJ2-5
cdr3_nt: TGTGCCAGCAGCTCGACAGTCCAAGAGACCCAGTACTTC
cdr3_aa: CASSSTVQETQYF

v_call: TRBV28
clone_size: few
d_call: NA
j_call: TRBJ1-1
cdr3_nt: TGTGCCAGCAGTTTAAAGGGGCGCAAAGCTTTCTTT
cdr3_aa: CASSLKGRKAFF

v_call: TRBV7-9
clone_size: NA
d_call: NA
j_call: TRBJ1-1
cdr3_nt: TGTGCCAGCAGCCCCGGGACCTCCCGGGAAGCTTTCTTT
cdr3_aa: CASSPGTSREAFF

v_call: TRBV14
clone_size: few
d_call: TRBD1
j_call: TRBJ2-7
cdr3_nt: TGTGCCAGCAGCCGCGCCGGGACAGGGACCTACGAGCAGTACTTC
cdr3_aa: CASSRAGTGTYEQYF

v_call: TRBV12-3/TRBV12-4
clone_size: few
d_call: NA
j_call: TRBJ2-5
cdr3_nt: TGTGCCAGCTCGAGGAGGGGGGCAGTCAAAGAGACCCAGTACTTC
cdr3_aa: CASSRRGAVKETQYF

v_call: TRBV19
clone_size: NA
d_call: NA
j_call: TRBJ1-1
cdr3_nt: TGTGCCAGTAGTATAGGTGCAGGGGAGACTGAAGCTTTCTTT
cdr3_aa: CASSIGAGETEAFF

v_call: TRBV20-1
clone_size: many
d_call: TRBD2
j_call: TRBJ2-7
cdr3_nt: TGCAGTGCTATTAGGACTAGCGGCCTTTCCTACGAGCAGTACTTC
cdr3_aa: CSAIRTSGLSYEQYF

v_call: TRBV27
clone_size: many
d_call: NA
j_call: TRBJ1-2
cdr3_nt: TGTGCCAGCAGTTTAAGCTGGGGTGGAAACTATGGCTACACCTTC
cdr3_aa: CASSLSWGGNYGYTF

v_call: TRBV18
clone_size: NA
d_call: NA
j_call: TRBJ1-5
cdr3_nt: TGTGCCAGCTCACCGCCGGCTGGTCGCAATCAGCCCCAGCATTTT
cdr3_aa: CASSPPAGRNQPQHF

v_call: TRBV5-1
clone_size: few
d_call: TRBD2
j_call: TRBJ2-3
cdr3_nt: TGCGCCAGCAGCTTGGCGGTAGCGGGAGTAACAGATACGCAGTATTTT
cdr3_aa: CASSLAVAGVTDTQYF

v_call: TRBV28
clone_size: many
d_call: TRBD2
j_call: TRBJ2-2
cdr3_nt: TGTGCCAGCACTCTAGGACTAGCGGGAAAAGGGGAGCTGTTTTTT
cdr3_aa: CASTLGLAGKGELFF

v_call: TRBV3-1
clone_size: NA
d_call: TRBD2
j_call: TRBJ2-3
cdr3_nt: TGTGCCAGCAGACTAGCGGCAAGCACAGATACGCAGTATTTT
cdr3_aa: CASRLAASTDTQYF

v_call: TRBV9
clone_size: NA
d_call: TRBD1
j_call: TRBJ2-7
cdr3_nt: TGTGCCAGCAGCCCGCCGCCTGGGGGGAGACAGGGGTCCTACGAGCAGTACTTC
cdr3_aa: CASSPPPGGRQGSYEQYF

v_call: TRBV3-1
clone_size: few
d_call: TRBD2
j_call: TRBJ2-1
cdr3_nt: TGTGCCAGCAGCCGCCTGGCTCTAGCGGGGGTGTACAATGAGCAGTTCTTC
cdr3_aa: CASSRLALAGVYNEQFF

v_call: TRBV20-1
clone_size: NA
d_call: NA
j_call: TRBJ2-1
cdr3_nt: TGCAGTGCGGCGGCGTCGAATGAGCAGTTCTTC
cdr3_aa: CSAAASNEQFF

v_call: TRBV20-1
clone_size: few
d_call: TRBD2
j_call: TRBJ2-1
cdr3_nt: TGCAGTGCTCCCAGCGGGGGCTCACATGAGCAGTTCTTC
cdr3_aa: CSAPSGGSHEQFF

v_call: TRBV2
clone_size: many
d_call: TRBD1
j_call: TRBJ1-2
cdr3_nt: TGTGCCAGCAGGGGACAGGACAACTATGGCTACACCTTC
cdr3_aa: CASRGQDNYGYTF

v_call: TRBV12-3/TRBV12-4
clone_size: many
d_call: NA
j_call: TRBJ2-2
cdr3_nt: TGTGCCAGCACCCTATACACCGGGGAGCTGTTTTTT
cdr3_aa: CASTLYTGELFF

v_call: TRBV10-2
clone_size: many
d_call: NA
j_call: TRBJ2-5
cdr3_nt: TGCGCCAGCAGTGATACGTGGGAGACCCAGTACTTC
cdr3_aa: CASSDTWETQYF

v_call: TRBV15
clone_size: many
d_call: TRBD1
j_call: TRBJ1-5
cdr3_nt: TGTGCCACCAGCAGCGACAGGGGCAGACAGCCCCAGCATTTT
cdr3_aa: CATSSDRGRQPQHF

v_call: TRBV7-3
clone_size: few
d_call: NA
j_call: TRBJ1-1
cdr3_nt: TGTGCCAGCAGCTCCGCCGGGGGTCAGGGCACTGAAGCTTTCTTT
cdr3_aa: CASSSAGGQGTEAFF

v_call: TRBV6-5
clone_size: few
d_call: NA
j_call: TRBJ1-4
cdr3_nt: TGTGCCAGCAGTTATACCGGGAGAAATGAAAAACTGTTTTTT
cdr3_aa: CASSYTGRNEKLFF

v_call: TRBV5-6
clone_size: NA
d_call: NA
j_call: TRBJ2-1
cdr3_nt: TGTGCCAGCAGCTTGGCCCGCTACAGGTGCACCTACAATGAGCAGTTCTTC
cdr3_aa: CASSLARYRCTYNEQFF

v_call: TRBV3-1
clone_size: few
d_call: TRBD1
j_call: TRBJ2-7
cdr3_nt: TGTGCCAGCAGGAATTACGGGACAGGTGCCTACGAGCAGTACTTC
cdr3_aa: CASRNYGTGAYEQYF

v_call: TRBV3-1
clone_size: many
d_call: TRBD1
j_call: TRBJ2-1
cdr3_nt: TGTGCCAGCAGCCACGAGGGACAGGTACTCTACAATGAGCAGTTCTTC
cdr3_aa: CASSHEGQVLYNEQFF

v_call: TRBV3-1
clone_size: many
d_call: NA
j_call: TRBJ2-2
cdr3_nt: TGTGCCAGCAGCGAGGGTCGTAGGGACACCGGGGAGCTGTTTTTT
cdr3_aa: CASSEGRRDTGELFF

v_call: TRBV25-1
clone_size: many
d_call: TRBD1
j_call: TRBJ2-5
cdr3_nt: TGTGCCAGCAGTGGGGTTGGGACAGGGAAGGAGACCCAGTACTTC
cdr3_aa: CASSGVGTGKETQYF

v_call: TRBV27
clone_size: NA
d_call: NA
j_call: TRBJ2-1
cdr3_nt: TGTGCCAGCAGTTTAGCGGGGAATGAGCAGTTCTTC
cdr3_aa: CASSLAGNEQFF

v_call: TRBV13
clone_size: many
d_call: NA
j_call: TRBJ1-4
cdr3_nt: TGTGCCAGCAGCTTAAAACGGACAACTAATGAAAAACTGTTTTTT
cdr3_aa: CASSLKRTTNEKLFF

v_call: TRBV6-5
clone_size: many
d_call: TRBD1
j_call: TRBJ2-5
cdr3_nt: TGTGCCAGCAGTTACGGGACAGGGGGGGAGACCCAGTACTTC
cdr3_aa: CASSYGTGGETQYF

v_call: TRBV9
clone_size: many
d_call: TRBD1
j_call: TRBJ2-5
cdr3_nt: TGTGCCAGCAGCGGACAGGGGTACCAAGAGACCCAGTACTTC
cdr3_aa: CASSGQGYQETQYF